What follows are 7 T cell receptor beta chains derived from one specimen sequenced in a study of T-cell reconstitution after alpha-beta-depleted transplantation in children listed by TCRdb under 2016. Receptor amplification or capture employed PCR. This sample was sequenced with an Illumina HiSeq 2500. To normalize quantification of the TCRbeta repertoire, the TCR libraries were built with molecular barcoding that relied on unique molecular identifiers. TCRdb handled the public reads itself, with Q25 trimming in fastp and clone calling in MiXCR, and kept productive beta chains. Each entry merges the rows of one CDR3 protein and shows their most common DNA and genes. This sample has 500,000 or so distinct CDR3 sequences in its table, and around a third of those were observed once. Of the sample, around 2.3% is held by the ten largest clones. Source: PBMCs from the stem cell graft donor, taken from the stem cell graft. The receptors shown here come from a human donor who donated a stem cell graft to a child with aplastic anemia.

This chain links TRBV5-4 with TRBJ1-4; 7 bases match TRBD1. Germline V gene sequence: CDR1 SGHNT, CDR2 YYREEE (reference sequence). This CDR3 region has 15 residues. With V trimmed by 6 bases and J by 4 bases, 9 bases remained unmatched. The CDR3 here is CASTAAGTDNEKLFF. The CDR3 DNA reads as TGTGCCAGCACCGCGGCCGGGACAGATAATGAAAAACTGTTTTTT. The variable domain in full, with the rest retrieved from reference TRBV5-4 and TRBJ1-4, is ETGVTQSPTHLIKTRGQQVTLRCSSQSGHNTVSWYQQALGQGPQFIFQYYREEENGRGNFPPRFSGLQFPNYSSELNVNALELDDSALYLCASTAAGTDNEKLFFGSGTQLSVL.

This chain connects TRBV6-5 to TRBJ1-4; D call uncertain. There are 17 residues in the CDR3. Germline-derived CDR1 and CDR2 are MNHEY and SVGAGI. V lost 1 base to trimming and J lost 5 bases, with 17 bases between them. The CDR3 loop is CASSYFPARDTNEKLFF. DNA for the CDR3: TGTGCCAGCAGTTACTTTCCCGCTCGAGACACAAATGAAAAACTGTTTTTT.

The CDR3 protein is CASSHLGRGSVTGELFF. CDR3 bases: TGCGCCAGCAGCCATCTGGGACGGGGGAGTGTGACCGGGGAGCTGTTTTTT. The gene calls are TRBV4-3 and TRBJ2-2; tentatively, D is TRBD2 (6 bases). This CDR3 is built from 17 residues. V lost 3 bases to trimming and J lost 5 bases, with 19 bases between them. Per the germline V gene, CDR1 is LGHNA and CDR2 is YSLEER.

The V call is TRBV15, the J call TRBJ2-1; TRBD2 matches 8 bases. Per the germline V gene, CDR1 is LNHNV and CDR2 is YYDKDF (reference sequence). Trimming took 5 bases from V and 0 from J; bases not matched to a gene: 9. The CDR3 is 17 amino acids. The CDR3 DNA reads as TGTGCCACCAGCCTCGGGGGGGCTAGCGGCTCCTACAATGAGCAGTTCTTC. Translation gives CATSLGGASGSYNEQFF.

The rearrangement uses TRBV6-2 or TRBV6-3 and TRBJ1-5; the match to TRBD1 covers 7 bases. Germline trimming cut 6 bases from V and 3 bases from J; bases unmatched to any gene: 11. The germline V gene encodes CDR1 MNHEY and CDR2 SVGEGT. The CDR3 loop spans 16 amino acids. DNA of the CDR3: TGTGCCAGCAGCAGTATCGGACAGGCCCACAATCAGCCCCAGCATTTT. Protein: CASSSIGQAHNQPQHF.

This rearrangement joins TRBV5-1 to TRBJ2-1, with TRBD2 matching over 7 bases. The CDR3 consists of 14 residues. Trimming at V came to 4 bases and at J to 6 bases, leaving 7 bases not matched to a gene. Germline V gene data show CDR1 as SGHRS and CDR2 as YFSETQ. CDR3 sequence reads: CASSPLGEGNEQFF. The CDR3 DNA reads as TGCGCCAGCAGCCCTCTGGGGGAGGGCAATGAGCAGTTCTTC.

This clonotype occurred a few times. The CDR3 reads CASSSPSGSSYNEQFF. CDR3 DNA: TGTGCCAGCAGTTCTCCTAGCGGTAGCTCCTACAATGAGCAGTTCTTC. The V gene is TRBV27, the J gene TRBJ2-1; TRBD2 aligns across 7 bases. In germline, CDR1 is MNHEY, CDR2 SMNVEV (reference sequence). V lost 4 bases and J lost 0; bases outside the gene matches: 6. The CDR3 sequence is 16 residues long.